This T cell receptor beta chain was identified during a study of T cell changes during pregnancy in multiple sclerosis. This clone was detected only once. Looked up from germline, CDR1 is LNHDA and CDR2 is SQIVND (reference sequence). The CDR3 extends over 17 amino acids. The germline V and J ends were trimmed by 1 base and 6 bases, with 19 bases remaining between them. Here immunoSEQ multiplex PCR was the method, and the copy in TCRdb shows in-frame clones only, minus some. The sample contains tens of thousands of clones, 90% of which appear only once. The chain uses TRBV19 and TRBJ1-5; TRBD1 is a possible D gene (5 bases). The sample here was CD8+ T cells from peripheral blood mononuclear cells, taken in the first trimester of pregnancy. The clonotype originates from a female donor with multiple sclerosis, enrolled in a pregnancy study. The CDR3 reads CASSIGLGLERGQPQHF. CDR3 nucleotides: TGTGCCAGTAGTATAGGTCTGGGACTCGAGAGGGGTCAGCCCCAGCATTTT.